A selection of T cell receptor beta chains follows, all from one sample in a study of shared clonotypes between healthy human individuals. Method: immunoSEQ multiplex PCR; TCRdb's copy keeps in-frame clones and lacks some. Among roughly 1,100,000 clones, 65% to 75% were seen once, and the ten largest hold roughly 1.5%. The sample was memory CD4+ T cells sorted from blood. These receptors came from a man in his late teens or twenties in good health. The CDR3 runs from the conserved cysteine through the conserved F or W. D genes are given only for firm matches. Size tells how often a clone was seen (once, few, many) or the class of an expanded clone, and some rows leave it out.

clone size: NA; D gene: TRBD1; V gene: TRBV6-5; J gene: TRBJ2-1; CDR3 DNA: TGTGCCAGCAGTACCGGGACAGTTCGCAATGAGCAGTTCTTC; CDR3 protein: CASSTGTVRNEQFF
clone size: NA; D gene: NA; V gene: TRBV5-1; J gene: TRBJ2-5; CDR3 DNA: TGCGCCAGCAGCTTTGCCGGAGGCGGAACCCCCAAGACCCAGTACTTC; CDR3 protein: CASSFAGGGTPKTQYF
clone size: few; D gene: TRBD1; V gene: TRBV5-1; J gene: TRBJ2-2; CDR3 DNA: TGCGCCAGCAGCCTCCGAGGCAGGGGGCAAATCGGGGAGCTGTTTTTT; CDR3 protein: CASSLRGRGQIGELFF
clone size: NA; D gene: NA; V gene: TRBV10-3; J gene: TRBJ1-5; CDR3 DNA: TGTGCCATCAGCCCGGGCCCCCAAGGGGGAAATCAGCCCCAGCATTTT; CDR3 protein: CAISPGPQGGNQPQHF
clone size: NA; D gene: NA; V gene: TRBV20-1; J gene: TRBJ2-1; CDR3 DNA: TGCAGTGCTGGGGCCAGGGATGAGCAGTTCTTC; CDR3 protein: CSAGARDEQFF
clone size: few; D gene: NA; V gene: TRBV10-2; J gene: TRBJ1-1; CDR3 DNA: TGCGCCAGCAGTCAAGCAGGGATGAACACTGAAGCTTTCTTT; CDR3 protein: CASSQAGMNTEAFF
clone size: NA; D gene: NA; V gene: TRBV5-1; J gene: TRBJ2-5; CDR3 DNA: TGCGCCAGCAGCTTGCAGTTGGAGGCCCGTCCAGAGACCCAGTACTTC; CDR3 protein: CASSLQLEARPETQYF
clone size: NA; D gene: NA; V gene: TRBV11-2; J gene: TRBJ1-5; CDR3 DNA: TGTGCCAGCAGCTTAGGCTCCAATCAGCCCCAGCATTTT; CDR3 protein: CASSLGSNQPQHF
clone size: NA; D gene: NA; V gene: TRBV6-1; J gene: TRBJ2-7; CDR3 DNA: TGTGCCACCCAAAGAGACTCGAGCTCCTACGAGCAGTACTTC; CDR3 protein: CATQRDSSSYEQYF
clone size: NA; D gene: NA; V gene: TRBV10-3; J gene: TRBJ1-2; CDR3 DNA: TGTGCCATCAGTGAGAGTGGACGCTATGGGGACACCTTC; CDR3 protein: CAISESGRYGDTF
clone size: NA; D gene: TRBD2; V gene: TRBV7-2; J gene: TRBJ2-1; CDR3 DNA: TGTGCCAGCAGCTTAGGGGTCCTAGCGGGAGTGGGTGAGCAGTTCTTC; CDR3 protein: CASSLGVLAGVGEQFF
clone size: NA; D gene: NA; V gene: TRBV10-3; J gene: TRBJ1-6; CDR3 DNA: TGTGCCATCAGTGATTATAATTCACCCCTCCACTTT; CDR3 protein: CAISDYNSPLHF
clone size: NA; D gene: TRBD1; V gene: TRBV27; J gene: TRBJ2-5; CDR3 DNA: TGTGCCAGCAGTGGGACAGGGGGCGTAGAGACCCAGTACTTC; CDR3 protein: CASSGTGGVETQYF
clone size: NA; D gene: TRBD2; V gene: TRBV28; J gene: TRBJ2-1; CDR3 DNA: TGTGCCATCCTCCAGATCCACCGGGGGGGCCAGAGTGAGCAGTTCTTC; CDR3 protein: CAILQIHRGGQSEQFF
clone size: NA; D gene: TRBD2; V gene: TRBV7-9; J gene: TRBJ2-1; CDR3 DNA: TGTGCCAGCAGCTTAATAGCGGGGGGTACGTCTGAGCAGTTCTTC; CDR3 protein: CASSLIAGGTSEQFF
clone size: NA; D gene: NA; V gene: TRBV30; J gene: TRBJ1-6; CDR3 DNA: TGTGCCTGGAGTGGGCTTGGGGGATTTACTTCACCCCTCCACTTT; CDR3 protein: CAWSGLGGFTSPLHF
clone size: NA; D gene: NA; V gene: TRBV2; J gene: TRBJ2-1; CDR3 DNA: TGTGCCAGCAGTCTAGACTCCAATGAGCAGTTCTTC; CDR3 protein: CASSLDSNEQFF
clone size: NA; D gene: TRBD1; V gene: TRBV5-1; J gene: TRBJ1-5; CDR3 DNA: TGCGCCAGCAGCTGGGACAGCCCGAATCAGCCCCAGCATTTT; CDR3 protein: CASSWDSPNQPQHF
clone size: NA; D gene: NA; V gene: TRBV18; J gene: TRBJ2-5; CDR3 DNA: TGTGCCAGCTCACCAGAGAACCTCTCAAGAGACTTC; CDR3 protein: CASSPENLSRDF
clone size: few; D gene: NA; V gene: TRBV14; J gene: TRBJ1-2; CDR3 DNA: TGTGCCAGCAGCCCAGGAGTTTCCTATGGCTACACCTTC; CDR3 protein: CASSPGVSYGYTF
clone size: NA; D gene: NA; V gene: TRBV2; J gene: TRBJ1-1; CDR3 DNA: TGTGCCAGCAGTGGGGTTCTGAGGGGAGCTTTCTTT; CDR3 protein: CASSGVLRGAFF
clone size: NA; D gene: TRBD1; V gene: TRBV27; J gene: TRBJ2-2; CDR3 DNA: TGTGCCAGCAGTTTCCGGACAGGGGCCAACACCGGGGAGCTGTTTTTT; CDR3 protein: CASSFRTGANTGELFF
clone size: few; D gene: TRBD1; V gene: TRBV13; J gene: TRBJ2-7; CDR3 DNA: TGTGCCAGCAGCTTAGAAGGCAGGGGGCCCGAGCAGTACTTC; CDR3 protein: CASSLEGRGPEQYF
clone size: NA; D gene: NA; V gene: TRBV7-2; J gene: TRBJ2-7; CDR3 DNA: TGTGCCAGCAGCATAATACAGGGACTCGAGCAGTACTTC; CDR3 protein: CASSIIQGLEQYF
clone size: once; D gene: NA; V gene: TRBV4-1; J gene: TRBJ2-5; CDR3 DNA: TGCGCCAGCAGCCGAACACAGGGCCCAGAGACCCAGTACTTC; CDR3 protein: CASSRTQGPETQYF
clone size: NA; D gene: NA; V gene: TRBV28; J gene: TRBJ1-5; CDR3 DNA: TGTGCCAGCACCGGGGATAGGGTCGCTGGCAGCAATCAGCCCCAGCATTTT; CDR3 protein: CASTGDRVAGSNQPQHF
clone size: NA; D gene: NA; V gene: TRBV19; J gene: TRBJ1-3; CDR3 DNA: TGTGCCAGTAGAGGAGGTACCTCTGGAAACACCATATATTTT; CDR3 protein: CASRGGTSGNTIYF
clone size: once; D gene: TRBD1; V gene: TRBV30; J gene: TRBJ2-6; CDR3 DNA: TGTGCCCTTGACAGGGGACAAGAATCTGGGGCCAACGTCCTGACTTTC; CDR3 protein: CALDRGQESGANVLTF
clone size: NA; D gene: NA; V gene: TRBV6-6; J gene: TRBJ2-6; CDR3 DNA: TGTGCCAGCAGTATGAGCGGGTCTGGGGCCAACGTCCTGACTTTC; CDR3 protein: CASSMSGSGANVLTF
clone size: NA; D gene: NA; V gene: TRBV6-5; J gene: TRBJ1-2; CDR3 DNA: TGTGCCAGCTCCCCCGTCGGCAGGGAGGGTTATGGCTACACCTTC; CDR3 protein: CASSPVGREGYGYTF
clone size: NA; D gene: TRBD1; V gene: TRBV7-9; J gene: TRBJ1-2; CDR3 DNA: TGTGCCAGCAGCGCCCAGGGACAGGTCACGACCCCACACGATGGCTACACCTTC; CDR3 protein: CASSAQGQVTTPHDGYTF
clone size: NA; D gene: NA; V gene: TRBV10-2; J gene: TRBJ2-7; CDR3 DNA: TGCGCCAGCAGTGAGCGCTACGAGCAGTACTTC; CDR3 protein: CASSERYEQYF
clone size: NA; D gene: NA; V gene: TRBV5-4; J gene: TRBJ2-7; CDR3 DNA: TGTGCCAGCAGCTTGGACGCTAGCGTAGGCGAGCAGTACTTC; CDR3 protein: CASSLDASVGEQYF
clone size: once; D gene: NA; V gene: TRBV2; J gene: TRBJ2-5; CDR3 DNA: TGTGCCAGCAGAGAGGACAGTCCAGGGACCCAGTACTTC; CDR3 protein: CASREDSPGTQYF
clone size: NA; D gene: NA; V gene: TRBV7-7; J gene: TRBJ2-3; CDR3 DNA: TGTGCTAGCAGCTTCAGGAGGGCCACTGGCACAGATACGCAGTATTTT; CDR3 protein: CASSFRRATGTDTQYF
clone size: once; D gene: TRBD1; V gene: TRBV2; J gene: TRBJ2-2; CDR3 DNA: TGTGCCAGCAGTGAACGGGCAGGGGGCGGCGGGGAGCTGTTTTTT; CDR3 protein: CASSERAGGGGELFF
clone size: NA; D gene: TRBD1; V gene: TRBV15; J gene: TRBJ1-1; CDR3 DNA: TGTGCCACCAGCAGATCCGGGACAGGGACTGAAGCTTTCTTT; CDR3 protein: CATSRSGTGTEAFF
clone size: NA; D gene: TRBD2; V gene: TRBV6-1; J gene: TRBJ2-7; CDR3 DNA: TGTGCCAGCAGTCTAGCGGGGGGGCCCCCCTACGAGCAGTACTTC; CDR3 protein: CASSLAGGPPYEQYF
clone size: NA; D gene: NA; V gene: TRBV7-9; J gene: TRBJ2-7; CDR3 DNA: TGTGCCAGCAGCCCACGGGTCACTTTCTACGAGCAGTACTTC; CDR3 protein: CASSPRVTFYEQYF
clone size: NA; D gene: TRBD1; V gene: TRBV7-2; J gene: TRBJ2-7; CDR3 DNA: TGTGCCAGCAGCTTAGCGGGACAGACCTACGAGCAGTACTTC; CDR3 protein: CASSLAGQTYEQYF
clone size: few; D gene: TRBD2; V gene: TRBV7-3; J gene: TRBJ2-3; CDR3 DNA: TGTGCCAGCAGCTTACTAGCGGGGGGCACAGATACGCAGTATTTT; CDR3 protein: CASSLLAGGTDTQYF
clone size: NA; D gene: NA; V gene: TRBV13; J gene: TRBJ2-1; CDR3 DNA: TGTGCCAGCAGCGAACGTAGGACTGGAGGAAAAGATGAGCAGTTCTTC; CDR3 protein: CASSERRTGGKDEQFF
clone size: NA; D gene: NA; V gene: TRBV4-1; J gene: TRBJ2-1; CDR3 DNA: TGCGCCAGCAGCCAGGTACCAGGGGAGAGGGCCTTCTTC; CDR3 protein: CASSQVPGERAFF
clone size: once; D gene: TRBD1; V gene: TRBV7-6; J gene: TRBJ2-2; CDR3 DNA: TGTGCCAGCAGCACCCGACAGGGTTACACCGGGGAGCTGTTTTTT; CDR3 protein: CASSTRQGYTGELFF
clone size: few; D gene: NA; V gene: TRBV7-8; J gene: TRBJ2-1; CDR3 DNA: TGTGCCAGCAGCTTAGTTCAGGGGGGGTATGAGCAGTTCTTC; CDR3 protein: CASSLVQGGYEQFF